A single sample gave rise to the 14 T cell receptor beta chains below, sequenced in a study of CD8 T cells in ankylosing spondylitis (dated by TCRdb to the late 2010s). The library came from 5' RACE. Sequenced using an Illumina HiSeq 2500. The raw public reads went through TCRdb reprocessing: fastp at Q25, MiXCR clone calling, in-frame beta chains kept. Each entry merges the rows of one CDR3 protein and shows their most common DNA and genes. Present in this sample are fewer than 250,000 distinct CDR3 sequences, 32% of which were seen just once. The ten largest clones capture around 4.4% of the sample. Input material: blood, either unsorted or a sorted T cell fraction (not recorded which). These receptor sequences come from a male donor with ankylosing spondylitis or in good health (not recorded which).

The V gene is TRBV6-5, the J gene TRBJ1-3; D unresolved. Germline CDR1 and CDR2: MNHEY and SVGAGI. V lost 6 bases, J lost 0 bases, and 15 bases lay in between. This CDR3 is 16 amino acids long. The CDR3 nucleotides are TGTGCCAGCAGCTTAGGACGGAGCTCCTCTGGAAACACCATATATTTT. Protein: CASSLGRSSSGNTIYF.

The J gene is TRBJ2-3, the V gene TRBV10-3; 9 bases line up with TRBD2. The CDR3 spans 14 residues. CDR1 and CDR2 from the germline V gene are ENHRY and SYGVKD. The trim removed 3 bases at V and 5 bases at J, leaving 3 bases unmatched. CDR3 region: CAISDGGGGDTQYF. CDR3 coding DNA: TGTGCCATCAGTGACGGCGGGGGGGGAGATACGCAGTATTTT.

This chain uses TRBV27 with TRBJ2-7, with 9 nucleotides matching TRBD1. V lost 8 bases, J lost 2 bases, and 7 bases stayed unmatched. This CDR3 region has 14 residues. Germline V gives CDR1 MNHEY, CDR2 SMNVEV (reference sequence). CDR3 residues: CASWVGQGPYEQYF. CDR3 coding DNA: TGTGCCAGCTGGGTGGGACAGGGTCCCTACGAGCAGTACTTC.

The V call is TRBV10-3, the J call TRBJ2-1; TRBD1 aligns across 9 bases. CDR3 length equals 17 residues. Per the germline V gene, CDR1 is ENHRY and CDR2 is SYGVKD. The junction had 13 bases not matched to a gene; V was cut back by 5 bases and J by 5 bases. The CDR3: CAISTTSRDRVDNEQFF. CDR3 nucleotides: TGTGCCATCAGTACGACGTCCCGGGACAGGGTGGACAATGAGCAGTTCTTC.

V usage is TRBV12-3 or TRBV12-4 and J usage is TRBJ2-5; TRBD1 aligns across 12 bases. The CDR3 runs to 16 residues. Trimming removed 5 bases from V and 5 bases from J; junction bases left unmatched: 9. This CDR3 reads CASSRFGTGGRETQYF. The CDR3 region has the DNA TGTGCCAGCAGTCGCTTCGGGACAGGGGGCCGGGAGACCCAGTACTTC.

This clonotype showed up many times. The CDR3 DNA follows: TGCAGTGCTAGAGTGCGCCGAGGGATGCGGGGGGTCTCCTACAATGAGCAGTTCTTC. It translates to CSARVRRGMRGVSYNEQFF. V gene TRBV20-1 combines with J gene TRBJ2-1; TRBD2 matches at 8 bases. This CDR3 has 19 residues. CDR1 is DFQATT and CDR2 is SNEGSKA in the germline V gene (reference sequence). With V trimmed by 1 base and J by 0 bases, 14 bases remained unmatched.

This clonotype was found many times. The rearrangement uses TRBV6-4 and TRBJ1-1; tentative D call: TRBD1 (5 bases). The CDR3 contains 14 residues. Trimming shortened V by 3 bases and J by 5 bases, and 13 bases separated the two germline ends. Germline V gene sequence: CDR1 MRHNA, CDR2 SNTAGT. The CDR3 protein is CASSEAGGRTEAFF. The CDR3 DNA is TGTGCCAGCAGTGAGGCCGGGGGAAGGACTGAAGCTTTCTTT.

The gene calls are TRBV5-1 and TRBJ1-2, with 10 bases fitting TRBD1. The trim removed 4 bases at V and 8 bases at J, leaving 14 bases unmatched. The length of the CDR3 is 16 residues. Germline assignment: CDR1 SGHRS and CDR2 YFSETQ. DNA for the CDR3: TGCGCCAGCAGCCCTGGGACAGGGGCCACTTCTCGAGGCTACACCTTC. Protein: CASSPGTGATSRGYTF.

This clonotype was counted between two and nine times. The chain links TRBV3-1 to TRBJ2-1; D might be TRBD2 (6 bases). In germline, CDR1 is LGHDT, CDR2 YNNKEL (reference sequence). This CDR3 spans 12 amino acids. V lost 3 bases and J 15 bases, leaving 15 bases between the germline ends. This chain's CDR3 is CASSHTYRDWFF. The DNA for the CDR3 is TGTGCCAGCAGCCACACCTACCGGGACTGGTTCTTC.

The CDR3 protein is CASSPHNSGGYGYTF. As DNA, the CDR3 is TGTGCCAGCAGTCCCCATAACTCCGGAGGCTATGGCTACACCTTC. The chain uses TRBV6-1 and TRBJ1-2; D not certain. The length of the CDR3 is 15 residues. V lost 5 bases to trimming and J lost 4 bases, with 17 bases between them. Germline V gene lookup returns CDR1 MNHNS and CDR2 SASEGT.

CDR3 DNA sequence: TGCAGTGCTAGCCAGGGGGACGAGCAGTACTTC. Translated: CSASQGDEQYF. The V and J genes are TRBV20-1 and TRBJ2-7; 7 nucleotides match TRBD1. V shed 3 bases and J 5 bases; nucleotides not matched to a gene: 1. Germline CDR1 reads DFQATT; CDR2 reads SNEGSKA (reference sequence). This CDR3 is built from 11 residues.

The chain employs TRBV5-1 and TRBJ2-7; unclear D gene. The CDR3 length is 14 residues. The V gene lost 0 bases and the J gene lost 2 bases, with 9 bases spanning the gap. The V gene's germline CDR1 is SGHRS and CDR2 YFSETQ. For the CDR3, the DNA is TGCGCCAGCAGCTTGGCTACCAGAGCCTACGAGCAGTACTTC. Translation: CASSLATRAYEQYF.

This clonotype occurred a few times. The chain recombines TRBV6-1 with TRBJ1-2; no definite D call. This CDR3 is 13 amino acids long. CDR1 MNHNS and CDR2 SASEGT come from the germline V gene. Trimming removed 5 bases at V and 1 base at J, with 8 bases between. In nucleotides, the CDR3 is TGTGCCAGCAGTCAACAGCTTAACTATGGCTACACCTTC. Its translation is CASSQQLNYGYTF.

This clonotype was detected a few times. V gene TRBV12-3 or TRBV12-4 combines with J gene TRBJ2-3; D assignment may be TRBD1 or TRBD2 (5 bases each). The CDR3 totals 13 residues. Trimming cost V 6 bases and J 6 bases, with 13 bases left between them. The CDR3: CASRGDLGDTQYF. The CDR3 DNA reads TGTGCCAGCAGAGGGGACCTCGGGGATACGCAGTATTTT.